These T cell receptor beta chains were read from a single sample in a study of T cells in Graves' hyperthyroidism and ophthalmopathy. TCRdb ran MiXCR on the multiplex PCR reads and lists one entry per CDR3 protein. This sample has about 640,000 distinct CDR3 sequences, with about 45% found just once. Specimen: peripheral blood or thyroid tissue (not recorded which). All receptors derive from an adult man with Graves' disease, either hyperthyroidism or ophthalmopathy (not recorded which). CDR3s include the opening cysteine and the closing phenylalanine or tryptophan. Each record gives: D gene, clone size, CDR3 length, J gene, V gene, CDR3 DNA, CDR3 protein. The D gene is left open where the match is weak. Only part of the rows carry a size: once, few, many, or a class if the clone is expanded.

>-|-|14|TRBJ1-6|TRBV25-1
TGTGCCAGCAGTGAATTAGGGAAGTATTCACCCCTCCACTTT
CASSELGKYSPLHF
>-|-|12|TRBJ2-2|TRBV29-1
TGCAGCGTTGAACTAGGAAGGGGGGAGCTGTTTTTT
CSVELGRGELFF
>-|few|14|TRBJ2-7|TRBV6-5
TGTGCCAGCAGTTTCCGACAGTCCTCCTACGAGCAGTACTTC
CASSFRQSSYEQYF
>TRBD1|few|17|TRBJ1-1|TRBV19
TGTGCCAGTTCTGCTACCGGGACAGGACTCATGGGCACTGAAGCTTTCTTT
CASSATGTGLMGTEAFF
>-|many|14|TRBJ2-7|TRBV5-1
TGCGCCAGCAGCTTCGAGACGTACTCCTACGAGCAGTACTTC
CASSFETYSYEQYF
>-|few|14|TRBJ1-1|TRBV11-3
TGTGCCAGCAGCTTACTTACAGGACAACTTGAAGCTTTCTTT
CASSLLTGQLEAFF
>TRBD1|many|15|TRBJ1-2|TRBV5-1
TGCGCCAGCAGCCGGACAGGGGGCGCCAAGGATGGCTACACCTTC
CASSRTGGAKDGYTF
>TRBD1|-|12|TRBJ2-7|TRBV25-1
TGTGCCACTGGACAGGGTCTCTACGAGCAGTACTTC
CATGQGLYEQYF
>TRBD2|-|15|TRBJ2-1|TRBV7-6
TGTGCCAGCAGCCAACTAGCGGGAGAGCTGGAGACCCAGTTCTTC
CASSQLAGELETQFF
>TRBD1|few|16|TRBJ1-2|TRBV6-1
TGTGCCAGCAGGACATTGACAGGGGGCGCGAACTATGGCTACACCTTC
CASRTLTGGANYGYTF
>-|-|13|TRBJ1-2|TRBV20-1
TGCAGTGCTAGAGATATGGTAACTGGCGGCTACACCTTC
CSARDMVTGGYTF
>-|many|11|TRBJ1-2|TRBV24-1
TGTGCCACCAGTGATCTGACCGCCTCCGCCTTC
CATSDLTASAF
>-|many|13|TRBJ1-1|TRBV10-3
TGTGCCATCAGTGAGTCGTCAGGGGAAATAGCTTTCTTT
CAISESSGEIAFF
>TRBD1|-|18|TRBJ1-1|TRBV15
TGTGCCACCAGCAGCGCCAGCAGTGTTAGGACAGGGAACACTGAAGCTTTCTTT
CATSSASSVRTGNTEAFF
>-|many|13|TRBJ1-4|TRBV24-1
TGTGCCACCAGAGACAGAGATAATGAAAAACTGTTTTTT
CATRDRDNEKLFF
>-|-|12|TRBJ2-4|TRBV20-1
TGCAGTGCTATACCAGTCGAAAACATTCAGTACTTC
CSAIPVENIQYF
>TRBD2|-|13|TRBJ2-7|TRBV7-9
TGTGCCAGCAGCCCGGGGGGGAGCGGTATTGGGTACTTC
CASSPGGSGIGYF
>-|-|13|TRBJ1-2|TRBV2
TGTGCCAGCAGTTTAAGCGCAGGGAAAGATTACACCTTC
CASSLSAGKDYTF
>TRBD1|-|17|TRBJ2-7|TRBV7-2
TGTGCCAGTAGTCCGGAGGGACAGGGCATCCCTGGCTACGAGCAGTACTTC
CASSPEGQGIPGYEQYF
>-|-|10|TRBJ1-2|TRBV29-1
TGCAGCGTTGTTCAGACTGGCTACACCTTC
CSVVQTGYTF
>TRBD2|few|16|TRBJ2-5|TRBV12-3/TRBV12-4
TGTGCCAGCACCTACGGGGGGGGGCACCGCCAAGAGACCCAGTACTTC
CASTYGGGHRQETQYF
>-|many|12|TRBJ2-2|TRBV29-1
TGCAGCGCGGGAGCGAACACCGGGGAGCTGTTTTTT
CSAGANTGELFF
>TRBD1|-|14|TRBJ1-3|TRBV29-1
TGCAGCGTTGAGTTGACAGGGGTTGGAAACACCATATATTTT
CSVELTGVGNTIYF
>-|few|16|TRBJ2-7|TRBV12-3/TRBV12-4
TGTGCCAGCAGTTTATGGGTAGGGGCCAACTCCTACGAGCAGTACTTC
CASSLWVGANSYEQYF
>-|once|10|TRBJ1-2|TRBV12-3/TRBV12-4
TGTGCCAGCGGGGAATGGGGCTACACCTTC
CASGEWGYTF
>TRBD2|-|10|TRBJ2-7|TRBV25-1
TGTGCTAGAGCGGGGCACGAGCAGTACTTC
CARAGHEQYF
>TRBD2|many|16|TRBJ2-5|TRBV25-1
TGTGCCAGCAGTGAATACCGCTGGCGGGAGTCGGAGACCCAGTACTTC
CASSEYRWRESETQYF
>TRBD1|many|14|TRBJ1-2|TRBV24-1
TGTGCCACCAGTGGCCCCGGGACAGGGGACGGCTACACCTTC
CATSGPGTGDGYTF
>-|many|13|TRBJ1-2|TRBV7-2
TGTGCCAGCAGCTTAGATGAGGACGATGGCTACACCTTC
CASSLDEDDGYTF
>-|few|15|TRBJ2-5|TRBV19
TGTGCCAGTAGGGATACAGGGGGGGGGTACGAGACCCAGTACTTC
CASRDTGGGYETQYF
>TRBD1|few|15|TRBJ1-5|TRBV12-3/TRBV12-4
TGTGCCAGCAGTGCGCAGGCAGGGGGGAATCAGCCCCAGCATTTT
CASSAQAGGNQPQHF
>-|-|12|TRBJ1-1|TRBV10-2
TGCGCCAGTTACCCACAGGGAACTGAAGCTTTCTTT
CASYPQGTEAFF
>-|few|14|TRBJ1-1|TRBV9
TGTGCCAGCAATGACCCCGGGGTGGACACTGAAGCTTTCTTT
CASNDPGVDTEAFF
>-|few|15|TRBJ1-2|TRBV7-2
TGTGCCACCAGTGACCCGGGGACCGGTGACTGTGGCTACACCTTC
CATSDPGTGDCGYTF
>-|many|12|TRBJ1-1|TRBV5-5
TGTGCCAGCAGCCTGAGGACCAGGAGAGCTTTCTTT
CASSLRTRRAFF
>-|once|12|TRBJ1-1|TRBV25-1
TGTGCCAGCAGCGTCCAACATGGTGAAGCTTTCTTT
CASSVQHGEAFF
>-|-|14|TRBJ1-4|TRBV20-1
TGCAGTGCCAGCAGCTTGGGCCGTGCCCGAAAACTGTTTTTT
CSASSLGRARKLFF
>-|-|14|TRBJ1-1|TRBV12-3/TRBV12-4
TGTGCTAGTGCCCCAACGGGACTTAACACTGAAGCTTTCTTT
CASAPTGLNTEAFF
>-|many|12|TRBJ1-2|TRBV20-1
TGCAGTGCTAGCTGGGATAGCGGTGGCTACACCTTC
CSASWDSGGYTF
>TRBD1|few|15|TRBJ1-4|TRBV25-1
TGTGCCAGCAGTTCAACAGGGGCCGGCGTTGAAAAACTGTTTTTT
CASSSTGAGVEKLFF
>-|-|14|TRBJ1-6|TRBV7-9
TGTGCCAGCAGCTTGGGGCACTTCAATTCACCCCTCCACTTT
CASSLGHFNSPLHF
>TRBD1|many|11|TRBJ1-2|TRBV2
TGTGCAGACAGGGGATGGAGAGGCTACACCTTC
CADRGWRGYTF
>TRBD1|-|15|TRBJ1-1|TRBV6-1
TGTGCCAGCAGGCCACCGGGACAGGGGCGCACTGAAGCTTTCTTT
CASRPPGQGRTEAFF
>TRBD1|many|14|TRBJ1-6|TRBV10-3
TGTGCCATCAGCCCGGGACAGGTTCCTTCACCCCTCCACTTT
CAISPGQVPSPLHF
>-|many|16|TRBJ2-7|TRBV7-8
TGTGCCAGCAGCTTAGCGCACGCAGGGAGCTCCTACGAGCAGTACTTC
CASSLAHAGSSYEQYF
>-|many|19|TRBJ2-6|TRBV2
TGTGCCAGCAGTGGATTTTTATGGCAGGGTGACTCTGGGGCCAACGTCCTGACTTTC
CASSGFLWQGDSGANVLTF
>-|-|14|TRBJ1-4|TRBV7-9
TGTGCCAGCAGCGTAGCGGGGTGGGATGAAAAACTGTTTTTT
CASSVAGWDEKLFF
>TRBD2|once|16|TRBJ2-2|TRBV7-9
TGTGCCAGCAGTGATCCTAGCGGGGGGGCCGGCGGGGAGCTGTTTTTT
CASSDPSGGAGGELFF
>TRBD1|-|12|TRBJ1-6|TRBV2
TGTGCCAGGACAGGGGCTAATTCACCCCTCCACTTT
CARTGANSPLHF
>TRBD1|few|14|TRBJ1-2|TRBV20-1
TGCAGTGCCGCCCCCGACAGGGTTTCAGGCGGCTACACCTTC
CSAAPDRVSGGYTF
>-|-|15|TRBJ1-2|TRBV10-3
TGTGCCAGCAGTTACCAGGGATTCTCTAACTATGGCTACACCTTC
CASSYQGFSNYGYTF
>TRBD2|few|16|TRBJ2-5|TRBV7-9
TGCGCCAGCAGCACCGGACTAGCGGGGGGGACGGAGACCCAGTACTTC
CASSTGLAGGTETQYF
>TRBD2|-|12|TRBJ2-7|TRBV6-5
TGTGCCACGGATAGCGGGAGGAAGATACAGTACTTC
CATDSGRKIQYF
>TRBD2|-|18|TRBJ2-7|TRBV6-2/TRBV6-3
TGTGCCGCCTCGGACAGGACGGGACTAGCAGGCCCCCAATACGAGCAGTACTTC
CAASDRTGLAGPQYEQYF
>-|-|13|TRBJ1-1|TRBV20-1
TGCAGTGCTAGAGATTACGGGGGAGGGGAAGCTTTCTTT
CSARDYGGGEAFF
>TRBD1|-|14|TRBJ1-5|TRBV7-2
TGCGCCAGCAGCCAAAAGACAGGGGCTCAGCCCCAGCATTTT
CASSQKTGAQPQHF
>-|-|16|TRBJ1-3|TRBV9
TGTGCCAGCAGCGTAGACCAATCCTACTCTGGAAACACCATATATTTT
CASSVDQSYSGNTIYF
>TRBD2|-|15|TRBJ2-7|TRBV9
TGTGCCAGCAGCCGAGGGGACGGGACTAGCTACGAGCAGTACTTC
CASSRGDGTSYEQYF
>-|few|14|TRBJ1-1|TRBV5-1
TGCGCCAGCAGCTTGGCAGGGGAGAGAACTGAAGCTTTCTTT
CASSLAGERTEAFF
>-|-|13|TRBJ2-5|TRBV10-3
TGTGCCATCAGTGTTGGTAGCGGCGAGACCCAGTACTTC
CAISVGSGETQYF